This T cell receptor beta chain was retrieved from a study of cytomegalovirus exposure and HLA in healthy donors. Study details: A data release that came early held 80 million or so unique TCRs from HLA-typed donors. Broader study findings: Most subjects had HLA-A and HLA-B alleles reportedly predicted accurately by TCR beta sequences. In a later analysis, TCR beta V- and J-gene trimming showed a link to a missense DCLRE1C variant.

Of note for this clone: What it recognizes is unknown.

60 Vbeta and 13 Jbeta primers were used in PCR. Assay used: immunoSEQ multiplex PCR; TCRdb lists only in-frame clones, some missing. Counted here are under 65,000 clones, roughly 84% occurring once; the ten biggest clones make up less than 4%. Germline CDR1 reads WNHNN; CDR2 reads SYGVQD (reference sequence). V shed 4 bases and J 0 bases; nucleotides not matched to a gene: 2. This CDR3 is 15 amino acids long. Material: PBMCs. The chain carries TRBV10-1 and TRBJ2-2; TRBD2 agrees at 7 bases. The receptor was isolated from a woman aged 18-30 years in good health and CMV-seronegative. The CDR3 here is CASSGSGSNTGELFF. The CDR3 nucleotides read TGCGCCAGCAGTGGTAGCGGGTCGAACACCGGGGAGCTGTTTTTT.